This note documents a single T cell receptor (beta chain) sequence. What it binds is not known. The data were taken from a study of high-grade serous ovarian cancer treatment subgroups. Notes on the study in general: Repertoire analysis covered CDR3 alone, not CDR1 or CDR2.

Produced via immunoSEQ multiplex PCR; TCRdb's table is partial and in-frame only. The sample lists 6,000 to 7,000 clones, 75% to 85% occurring once. Tumor samples were obtained before definitive surgery or chemotherapy. Germline trimming cut 4 bases from V and 7 bases from J; bases unmatched to any gene: 7. CDR1 SGHVS and CDR2 FNYEAQ come from the germline V gene. CDR3 length equals 14 residues. The chain carries TRBV7-6 and TRBJ1-1; 9 bases are a match to TRBD1. Sequencing used tumor tissue. The receptor's source is a human donor with high-grade serous ovarian cancer. In DNA form, the CDR3 reads TGTGCCAGCAGCTATACAGGGGGCGCGGGTGAAGCTTTCTTT. Amino acids: CASSYTGGAGEAFF.